Listed here are 27 T cell receptor beta chains from one sample, sequenced in a study of T cells in Graves' hyperthyroidism and ophthalmopathy. Researchers amplified the TCR beta CDR3 regions from RNA transcripts. HTBI primers drove first-round RT-PCR of the TCR CDR3. Via MiXCR, TCRdb re-called the multiplex PCR reads, giving one row per CDR3 protein. The sample contains a few hundred thousand distinct CDR3 sequences, approximately 15% of which appear only once. Sequencing was carried out using blood. These receptors all stem from a man aged 25-45 years with Graves' hyperthyroidism that later progressed to Graves' ophthalmopathy.

This clonotype was recorded at least ten times. The V and J genes are TRBV28 and TRBJ2-7, with D possibly TRBD2 on 5 matching bases. The length of the CDR3 is 14 residues. The V end was cut by 3 bases, the J end by 2 bases, with 11 bases between. The germline V gene encodes CDR1 MDHEN and CDR2 SYDVKM. The CDR3 loop reads CASSFGLGPYEQYF. The DNA for the CDR3 is TGTGCCAGCAGTTTCGGACTCGGCCCCTACGAGCAGTACTTC.

This clonotype was recorded a few times. This chain uses TRBV6-1 with TRBJ2-3, with 9 nucleotides matching TRBD2. The CDR3 is made up of 13 amino acids. Germline V CDR1 and CDR2: MNHNS, SASEGT. V shed 10 bases, J shed 6 bases, and the junction held 8 bases outside the gene matches. CDR3 DNA sequence: TGTGCCACCAGCGCGGGGGGGATGGATACGCAGTATTTT. This codes for CATSAGGMDTQYF.

In its sample, this clonotype was seen many times. The V call is TRBV10-3, the J call TRBJ2-1, with 14 bases fitting TRBD2. Germline lookup yields CDR1 ENHRY and CDR2 SYGVKD. The CDR3 sequence is 16 residues long. V was clipped by 4 bases and J by 8 bases; unmatched bases: 7. The CDR3 reads CAISATGLAGGHEQFF. The CDR3 nucleotides read TGTGCCATCAGTGCAACTGGACTAGCGGGGGGCCATGAGCAGTTCTTC.

This clonotype was picked up a small number of times. This rearrangement joins TRBV7-2 to TRBJ1-5; D call uncertain. From germline, CDR1 is SGHTA and CDR2 FQGNSA. CDR3 length: 12 amino acids. V was trimmed by 7 bases and J by 6 bases, leaving 10 bases between them. The CDR3 nucleotides read TGTGCCAGCACCTTTCTTGGTCAGCCCCAGCATTTT. Translation: CASTFLGQPQHF.

This clonotype was detected a few times. The chain carries TRBV27 and TRBJ1-6, with D maybe TRBD1 (5 bases). The CDR3 consists of 14 residues. CDR1 and CDR2 from the germline V gene are MNHEY and SMNVEV (reference sequence). The V and J ends lost 5 bases and 8 bases respectively, with 13 bases between them. The CDR3: CASSGRQGYSPLHF. DNA for the CDR3: TGTGCCAGCAGTGGAAGGCAGGGTTATTCACCCCTCCACTTT.

Concerning this clonotype: With a much larger clone just one base away, this may be a read error. The chain carries TRBV5-1 and TRBJ1-5; D perhaps matches TRBD1 (5 bases). Germline V gene lookup returns CDR1 SGHRS and CDR2 YFSETQ. The CDR3 sequence is 9 residues long. V lost 8 bases, J lost 15 bases, and 12 bases lay in between. The CDR3 coding sequence is TGCGCCAGACCCCGGGACCCGCATTTT. This sequence encodes CARPRDPHF. Based on the CDR3 plus reference TRBV5-1 and TRBJ1-5, the full variable domain is KAGVTQTPRYLIKTRGQQVTLSCSPISGHRSVSWYQQTPGQGLQFLFEYFSETQRNKGNFPGRFSGRQFSNSRSEMNVSTLELGDSALYLCARPRDPHFGDGTRLSIL.

Comment on this clonotype: This may come from a read error, since a much larger clone is one base off. This chain links TRBV7-2 with TRBJ2-3, with D possibly TRBD1 on 6 matching bases. V was clipped by 5 bases and J by 6 bases, with 24 bases between them. CDR1 and CDR2 from the germline V gene are SGHTA and FQGNSA. There are 17 residues in the CDR3. The DNA for the CDR3 is TGTGCCAGCAGCCCCACGGACAGATTCGCGTGTGGGGATACGCAGTATTTT. It yields the protein CASSPTDRFACGDTQYF.

This clonotype was recorded a few times. The chain has TRBV19 and TRBJ1-5; 7 nucleotides line up with TRBD1. CDR3 length: 13 amino acids. Germline V gives CDR1 LNHDA, CDR2 SQIVND (reference sequence). The V gene end was trimmed by 4 bases and the J gene end by 4 bases; junction bases not matched to a gene: 1. The CDR3 protein is CASSTRGNQPQHF. DNA of the CDR3: TGTGCCAGTAGTACCAGGGGGAATCAGCCCCAGCATTTT.

There are many counts of this clonotype. The rearrangement uses TRBV7-9 and TRBJ2-1; unclear D gene. This CDR3 spans 15 amino acids. The V and J ends lost 4 bases and 7 bases respectively, with 17 bases between them. Germline CDR1 reads SEHNR; CDR2 reads FQNEAQ (reference sequence). The CDR3 bases are TGTGCCAGCAGCTATTCCTTCTCCGCGATGAATGAGCAGTTCTTC. Its protein is CASSYSFSAMNEQFF.

This clonotype has only a few counts. The chain is built from TRBV20-1 and TRBJ2-3; D gene uncertain. Trimming pared 5 bases from V and 2 bases from J, leaving 14 bases between. Per the germline V gene, CDR1 is DFQATT and CDR2 is SNEGSKA (reference sequence). The CDR3 length is 14 residues. The CDR3 nucleotides are TGCAGTGCTCGTGGACCAACCAACACAGATACGCAGTATTTT. It translates to CSARGPTNTDTQYF.

This clonotype has ten or more counts. The V gene is TRBV27, the J gene TRBJ1-5; possible D gene TRBD1, 5 bases. V dropped 4 bases and J dropped 3 bases, with 16 bases sitting between them. The CDR3 runs to 16 residues. CDR1 MNHEY and CDR2 SMNVEV come from the germline V gene (reference sequence). The DNA of the CDR3 is TGTGCCAGCAGTTCAACGGGCGCGGGGCTCAATCAGCCCCAGCATTTT. It specifies CASSSTGAGLNQPQHF.

This clonotype was seen ten or more times. The rearrangement joins TRBV28 to TRBJ1-1; 7 positions agree with TRBD1. The germline V gene has CDR1 MDHEN and CDR2 SYDVKM. CDR3 length: 14 amino acids. V lost 8 bases and J lost 7; bases outside the gene matches: 13. CDR3: CASCTGEWVGEAFF. The CDR3 nucleotides read TGTGCCAGCTGTACAGGGGAGTGGGTGGGTGAAGCTTTCTTT.

A word on this clonotype: This sequence may be a read error, since a much larger clone differs from it by one base. This sequence joins TRBV5-1 and TRBJ2-2, with a tentative D call TRBD1 (6 bases). The CDR3 length is 12 residues. Per the germline V gene, CDR1 is SGHRS and CDR2 is YFSETQ. Trimming removed 5 bases at V and 9 bases at J, with 11 bases between. The CDR3 region has the DNA TGCGCCAGCAGACCAGGGGCCAGGGAGCTGTTTTTT. This translates into CASRPGARELFF. Complete variable domain (other parts from reference TRBV5-1 and TRBJ2-2): KAGVTQTPRYLIKTRGQQVTLSCSPISGHRSVSWYQQTPGQGLQFLFEYFSETQRNKGNFPGRFSGRQFSNSRSEMNVSTLELGDSALYLCASRPGARELFFGEGSRLTVL.

This clonotype was recorded at least ten times. At one boundary the junction diverges from the germline segment, which might be a read error. This rearrangement joins TRBV11-3 to TRBJ2-7; D is uncertain. The CDR3 totals 11 residues. CDR1 is SGHNT, CDR2 YENEEA, per germline. CDR3 sequence (DNA): TGTGCCAGCAGTTTAGGGCCCGAGCAGTACTTC. Protein product: CASSLGPEQYF.

In this sample, this clonotype turned up many times. The chain carries TRBV30 and TRBJ1-2, with D unresolved. The CDR3 covers 13 residues. Germline V gene lookup returns CDR1 GTSNPN and CDR2 SVGIG (reference sequence). Trimming cost V 3 bases and J 4 bases, with 12 bases left between them. The CDR3 coding sequence is TGTGCCTGGAGGACCGGGAGGCTCTATGGCTACACCTTC. This codes for CAWRTGRLYGYTF.

V is TRBV20-1 and J is TRBJ1-5, with a tentative D call TRBD1 (6 bases). The CDR3 sequence is 14 residues long. Germline CDR1 reads DFQATT; CDR2 reads SNEGSKA (reference sequence). V was shortened by 3 bases and J by 4 bases, with 13 bases between the two germline ends. The DNA of the CDR3 is TGCAGTGCTAGTCTACAGGGACGAAATCAGCCCCAGCATTTT. As protein: CSASLQGRNQPQHF.

This clonotype was detected many times. The chain is built from TRBV12-5 and TRBJ1-1; no firm D call. The CDR3 extends over 13 amino acids. Germline V lookup: CDR1 LGHNT, CDR2 FRNRAP. V was cut by 3 bases and J by 3 bases, with 8 bases left in between. The CDR3 spells CASGFDWDTEAFF. CDR3 nucleotide sequence: TGTGCTAGTGGTTTCGATTGGGACACTGAAGCTTTCTTT.

This clonotype was counted only a few times. CDR3 sequence (DNA): TGCAGTGCTACCGGGACAGCTGGAAACACCATATATTTT. Amino acid sequence: CSATGTAGNTIYF. J is TRBJ1-3 and V is TRBV20-1; 7 positions match TRBD1. This CDR3 region has 13 residues. Germline V lookup: CDR1 DFQATT, CDR2 SNEGSKA (reference sequence). The junction had 2 bases not matched to a gene; V was cut back by 4 bases and J by 2 bases.

The chain links TRBV6-1 to TRBJ1-1, with TRBD1 identical over 9 bases. With V trimmed by 6 bases and J by 4 bases, 12 bases remained unmatched. Germline CDR1 MNHNS, CDR2 SASEGT. This CDR3 is 16 amino acids long. CDR3 region: CASRDRGQRVFTEAFF. DNA for the CDR3: TGTGCCAGCAGGGACAGGGGCCAGCGGGTGTTCACTGAAGCTTTCTTT.

In its sample, this clonotype was seen many times. The chain uses TRBV20-1 and TRBJ2-5; D perhaps matches TRBD1 (5 bases). The CDR3 spans 12 residues. Trimming left V 3 bases short and J 2 bases short, with 7 bases between. CDR1 is DFQATT and CDR2 is SNEGSKA in the germline V gene (reference sequence). As DNA, the CDR3 is TGCAGTGCTAGCAGGGCTCAAGAGACCCAGTACTTC. This encodes CSASRAQETQYF.

This clonotype has ten or more counts. This sequence joins TRBV15 and TRBJ1-5; tentative D call: TRBD1 (5 bases). This CDR3 spans 14 amino acids. Germline V lookup: CDR1 LNHNV, CDR2 YYDKDF (reference sequence). Trimming removed 0 bases from V and 5 bases from J, with 8 bases in between. The chain's CDR3 is CATSREQEDQPQHF. The CDR3 DNA reads TGTGCCACCAGCAGAGAACAGGAGGATCAGCCCCAGCATTTT.

The rearrangement links TRBV27 to TRBJ2-3; TRBD1 might be the D (6 bases). This CDR3 is 15 amino acids long. The germline gives CDR1 MNHEY, CDR2 SMNVEV (reference sequence). The ends were cut back, 6 bases at V and 1 base at J, with 14 bases in the middle. As DNA, the CDR3 is TGTGCCAGCAGGTGGACGGGGACACGCACAGATACGCAGTATTTT. Encoded protein: CASRWTGTRTDTQYF.

This clonotype was observed many times. The chain combines TRBV28 with TRBJ2-1, with 8 bases identical to TRBD1. Trimming took 5 bases from V and 13 from J; bases not matched to a gene: 10. The germline V gene encodes CDR1 MDHEN and CDR2 SYDVKM. This CDR3 has 13 amino acids. CDR3 DNA sequence: TGTGCCAGCAGTCTCGGACAGGGCGTAGGACAGTTCTTC. It codes for CASSLGQGVGQFF.

This clonotype was picked up a small number of times. This chain uses TRBV12-3 or TRBV12-4 with TRBJ2-1; 7 bases map to TRBD1. CDR3 length: 14 residues. Unmatched junction bases numbered 5, after V lost 3 bases and J lost 6 bases. For the CDR3, the DNA is TGTGCCAGCAGTTTTACAGGGGCGGCCAATGAGCAGTTCTTC. This sequence encodes CASSFTGAANEQFF.

This clonotype was found a few times. The CDR3 DNA is TGTGCCAGCAGCCCCATGACAGGGGGATTTGATAATTCACCCCTCCACTTT. It encodes CASSPMTGGFDNSPLHF. V gene TRBV5-5 combines with J gene TRBJ1-6; 9 bases match TRBD1. V gave up 4 bases and J gave up 5 bases; unmatched junction bases: 10. The CDR3 contains 17 residues. Germline V lookup: CDR1 SGHKS, CDR2 YYEKEE (reference sequence). The entire variable domain, with the rest obtained from reference TRBV5-5 and TRBJ1-6, is as follows: DAGVTQSPTHLIKTRGQQVTLRCSPISGHKSVSWYQQVLGQGPQFIFQYYEKEERGRGNFPDRFSARQFPNYSSELNVNALLLGDSALYLCASSPMTGGFDNSPLHFGNGTRLTVT.

There are many counts of this clonotype. This chain uses TRBV7-9 with TRBJ2-1, with D maybe TRBD2 (5 bases). The CDR3 consists of 14 residues. Between the trimmed V and J ends, which lost 2 bases and 8 bases, there was a span of 13 bases. Germline CDR1 SEHNR, CDR2 FQNEAQ (reference sequence). CDR3 nucleotide sequence: TGTGCCAGCAGCTTATCGGCTAGCATTGATGAGCAGTTCTTC. Protein: CASSLSASIDEQFF. Full variable domain (remainder filled in from reference TRBV7-9 and TRBJ2-1): DTGVSQNPRHKITKRGQNVTFRCDPISEHNRLYWYRQTLGQGPEFLTYFQNEAQLEKSRLLSDRFSAERPKGSFSTLEIQRTEQGDSAMYLCASSLSASIDEQFFGPGTRLTVL.

This clonotype was counted many times. V is TRBV28 and J is TRBJ1-2; no firm D call. The V gene lost 4 bases and the J gene lost 4 bases, with 10 bases spanning the gap. In germline, CDR1 is MDHEN, CDR2 SYDVKM. The CDR3 has 13 amino acids. CDR3 amino acids: CASSYPGPYGYTF. The CDR3, as DNA: TGTGCCAGCAGTTACCCGGGCCCCTATGGCTACACCTTC.